Listed below are T cell receptor beta chains from one sample, sequenced in a study of T cells in localized non-small cell lung cancer. Repertoires were generated with immunoSEQ multiplex PCR, while TCRdb's copy carries only in-frame clones and drops some. The sample has 1,000 to 1,500 clones; roughly 20% are singletons. The sequences come from normal lung tissue next to the tumor, collected before any cancer treatment. These receptors came from a female donor of 60 years or more with stage I squamous cell lung carcinoma. CDR3s include the opening cysteine and the closing phenylalanine or tryptophan. The D gene is left open where the match is weak. Size is omitted from some rows. Given values are once, few, many or a class for expanded clones.

D gene	V gene	clone size	J gene	CDR3 protein	CDR3 DNA
TRBD1	TRBV12-5	few	TRBJ1-2	CAIGQGFGYTF	TGTGCCATCGGACAGGGCTTTGGCTACACCTTC
.	TRBV9	few	TRBJ1-2	CASSVVTGSRGGYTF	TGTGCCAGCAGCGTGGTGACAGGTTCTCGAGGTGGCTACACCTTC
TRBD2	TRBV5-1	once	TRBJ2-1	CASSWTSGSQYEQFF	TGCGCCAGCAGCTGGACTAGCGGGAGTCAATATGAGCAGTTCTTC
TRBD2	TRBV10-2	.	TRBJ2-2	CASATSGRSTGELFF	TGCGCCAGCGCCACTAGCGGGAGAAGCACCGGGGAGCTGTTTTTT
.	TRBV9	few	TRBJ2-7	CASSVVAGAYEQYF	TGTGCCAGCAGCGTAGTTGCAGGAGCCTACGAGCAGTACTTC
.	TRBV6-8	few	TRBJ2-3	CASSYAKRGTDTQYF	TGTGCCAGCAGTTACGCGAAACGCGGCACAGATACGCAGTATTTT
TRBD2	TRBV5-1	.	TRBJ2-3	CASSLSGAGGADTQYF	TGCGCCAGCAGCTTGTCGGGAGCGGGAGGCGCAGATACGCAGTATTTT
TRBD2	TRBV11-3	few	TRBJ2-3	CASSFSLAGPIRDTQYF	TGTGCCAGCAGCTTTAGCCTAGCGGGGCCGATCAGGGATACGCAGTATTTT
.	TRBV19	.	TRBJ1-5	CATGGPQDSNQPQHF	TGTGCCACCGGGGGCCCTCAAGATAGCAATCAGCCCCAGCATTTT
TRBD1	TRBV11-3	.	TRBJ2-7	CASSQGQGAPYEQYF	TGTGCCAGCAGTCAGGGACAGGGGGCCCCCTACGAGCAGTACTTC
.	TRBV11-3	large	TRBJ2-3	CASSLTGSTDTQYF	TGTGCCAGCAGCTTGACAGGAAGCACAGATACGCAGTATTTT
.	TRBV9	few	TRBJ2-2	CASSLTGSKSGELFF	TGTGCCAGCAGCTTAACAGGGAGTAAATCCGGGGAGCTGTTTTTT
.	TRBV30	few	TRBJ1-5	CAWSGVWTAQGSNQPQHF	TGTGCCTGGAGTGGTGTCTGGACAGCCCAAGGGAGCAATCAGCCCCAGCATTTT
TRBD1	TRBV19	.	TRBJ1-2	CASSIVSGTGHGYTF	TGTGCCAGTAGTATAGTATCCGGGACAGGGCACGGCTACACCTTC
.	TRBV25-1	.	TRBJ2-3	CASSKTQPDTQYF	TGTGCCAGCAGTAAGACTCAGCCAGATACGCAGTATTTT
.	TRBV30	few	TRBJ1-2	CAWSKGERPFYGYTF	TGTGCCTGGAGTAAGGGGGAGCGACCCTTCTATGGCTACACCTTC
.	TRBV10-2	large	TRBJ2-7	CASSEGSSGGYEQYF	TGCGCCAGCAGTGAGGGGAGTAGCGGAGGCTACGAGCAGTACTTC
.	TRBV12-5	.	TRBJ1-5	CASGLGEAGNQPQHF	TGTGCTAGTGGTTTGGGGGAGGCGGGCAATCAGCCCCAGCATTTT
TRBD1	TRBV6-8	medium-sized	TRBJ2-1	CASSTTGGGYNEQFF	TGTGCCAGCAGTACCACAGGGGGAGGCTACAATGAGCAGTTCTTC
.	TRBV11-3	.	TRBJ2-2	CASSVDRASNTGELFF	TGTGCCAGCAGCGTGGACAGAGCCTCGAACACCGGGGAGCTGTTTTTT
.	TRBV6-8	few	TRBJ1-1	CASRIRQGPEAFF	TGTGCCAGCAGAATACGGCAGGGGCCTGAAGCTTTCTTT
.	TRBV4-1	few	TRBJ2-1	CASSQDRGWEQFF	TGCGCCAGCAGCCAAGATCGGGGGTGGGAGCAGTTCTTC
TRBD2	TRBV23-1	few	TRBJ2-1	CASSQGLAWSEQFF	TGCGCCAGCAGCCAGGGACTAGCATGGAGTGAGCAGTTCTTC
TRBD2	TRBV25-1	.	TRBJ2-5	CASSEPTSGQETQYF	TGTGCCAGCAGTGAACCAACTAGCGGTCAAGAGACCCAGTACTTC
TRBD1	TRBV30	.	TRBJ1-2	CAWAQGAGGYTF	TGTGCCTGGGCACAGGGGGCTGGTGGCTACACCTTC
TRBD1	TRBV6-8	once	TRBJ2-1	CASSYFGTGGTGEQFF	TGTGCCAGCAGTTATTTCGGGACAGGGGGTACGGGTGAGCAGTTCTTC
TRBD2	TRBV6-8	medium-sized	TRBJ2-1	CASSLGGSRNNEQFF	TGTGCCAGCAGTTTGGGCGGGAGCAGGAACAATGAGCAGTTCTTC
TRBD1	TRBV19	large	TRBJ2-7	CASSRRGQDEQYF	TGTGCCAGTAGTCGCAGGGGGCAGGACGAGCAGTACTTC
TRBD2	TRBV11-3	few	TRBJ2-1	CASSNSGTSGSNEQFF	TGTGCCAGCAGCAACTCCGGGACTAGCGGGAGTAATGAGCAGTTCTTC
.	TRBV29-1	.	TRBJ2-3	CSTGGGTSATDTQYF	TGCAGCACTGGGGGGGGCACTTCTGCCACAGATACGCAGTATTTT
.	TRBV4-1	hyperexpanded	TRBJ2-1	CASSQDGHLDDEQFF	TGCGCCAGCAGCCAAGATGGGCATCTAGACGATGAGCAGTTCTTC
.	TRBV15	.	TRBJ1-2	CATSRDGQGDGYTF	TGTGCCACCAGCAGAGATGGGCAGGGAGATGGCTACACCTTC
TRBD1	TRBV5-1	.	TRBJ2-7	CASSLIPGTGGSYEQYF	TGCGCCAGCAGCTTGATCCCGGGGACAGGGGGCTCCTACGAGCAGTACTTC
TRBD1	TRBV4-1	few	TRBJ1-2	CASSQSGQNNYGYTF	TGCGCCAGCAGCCAGTCGGGACAGAATAACTATGGCTACACCTTC
TRBD2	TRBV11-3	large	TRBJ2-7	CASSLVSGKLYEQYF	TGTGCCAGCAGCTTAGTTAGCGGGAAACTTTACGAGCAGTACTTC
.	TRBV1	few	TRBJ2-1	CASSLLGGDEQFF	TGCGCCAGCAGCCTTCTCGGGGGCGATGAGCAGTTCTTC
.	TRBV30	few	TRBJ2-2	CAWSLKGDIKTGELFF	TGTGCCTGGAGTCTCAAAGGGGACATTAAGACCGGGGAGCTGTTTTTT
TRBD1	TRBV6-8	few	TRBJ2-5	CASSYGDSTQETQYF	TGTGCCAGCAGTTACGGGGACAGTACTCAAGAGACCCAGTACTTC
.	TRBV15	few	TRBJ1-2	CATSREGDFRGYGYTF	TGTGCCACCAGCAGAGAAGGGGACTTTAGAGGGTATGGCTACACCTTC
.	TRBV6-8	.	TRBJ2-2	CASSSGADVGGELFF	TGTGCCAGCAGTTCGGGTGCCGACGTTGGCGGGGAGCTGTTTTTT
TRBD1	TRBV6-8	few	TRBJ2-7	CASSGTGRSYEQYF	TGTGCCAGCAGTGGGACAGGGCGATCCTACGAGCAGTACTTC
TRBD2	TRBV11-3	.	TRBJ2-3	CASSPGGSTDTQYF	TGTGCCAGCTCTCCGGGGGGGAGCACAGATACGCAGTATTTT
.	TRBV9	few	TRBJ2-3	CASSVGGADTQYF	TGTGCCAGCAGCGTAGGGGGGGCAGATACGCAGTATTTT
TRBD2	TRBV10-3	few	TRBJ2-1	CAISEPSLGLAGDYNEQFF	TGTGCCATCAGTGAGCCTTCCCTTGGACTAGCGGGAGACTACAATGAGCAGTTCTTC
.	TRBV18	.	TRBJ2-2	CASSNGPNTGELFF	TGTGCCAGCTCAAATGGCCCGAACACCGGGGAGCTGTTTTTT
TRBD1	TRBV11-3	few	TRBJ2-1	CASSSGTGGSYNEQFF	TGTGCCAGCAGCTCCGGGACAGGGGGTTCCTACAATGAGCAGTTCTTC
.	TRBV6-8	.	TRBJ2-1	CASTRSRSGRGDNEQFF	TGTGCCAGCACTCGAAGCCGATCGGGACGAGGAGACAATGAGCAGTTCTTC
.	TRBV29-1	.	TRBJ1-2	CSVEDDISNYGYTF	TGCAGCGTTGAAGACGACATTTCGAACTATGGCTACACCTTC
TRBD1	TRBV12-5	once	TRBJ1-5	CASGRDRGLLRGNQPQHF	TGTGCTAGTGGTCGGGACAGGGGGCTTTTGAGAGGCAATCAGCCCCAGCATTTT
TRBD2	TRBV19	.	TRBJ2-1	CASNKAGVYNEQFF	TGTGCCAGTAACAAGGCGGGAGTCTACAATGAGCAGTTCTTC
.	TRBV16	few	TRBJ2-4	CASSQMDGNIQYF	TGTGCCAGCAGCCAAATGGACGGGAACATTCAGTACTTC
TRBD1	TRBV19	.	TRBJ2-7	CASSKGQGNYEQYF	TGTGCCAGTAGTAAAGGACAGGGCAACTACGAGCAGTACTTC
.	TRBV9	.	TRBJ2-7	CASSEFWGNYEQYF	TGTGCCAGCAGTGAATTCTGGGGCAACTACGAGCAGTACTTC
.	TRBV11-3	large	TRBJ2-7	CASSFDTRGYNYEQYF	TGTGCCAGCAGCTTTGATACACGGGGATATAATTACGAGCAGTACTTC
.	TRBV11-3	medium-sized	TRBJ2-5	CASSRLPGRQETQYF	TGTGCCAGCAGCCGTCTACCGGGACGACAAGAGACCCAGTACTTC
.	TRBV11-3	few	TRBJ2-5	CASSLGAAGRVQETQYF	TGTGCCAGCAGCTTAGGGGCCGCGGGGAGAGTTCAAGAGACCCAGTACTTC
.	TRBV5-1	large	TRBJ2-7	CASSLGRGGRNEQYF	TGCGCCAGCAGCTTGGGTAGGGGAGGAAGAAACGAGCAGTACTTC